This T cell receptor (beta chain) is drawn from a study of OX40 agonist ivuxolimab in advanced cancers. Study conclusions and caveats: The CD4+ and CD8+ T cells in the blood had expanded clonally by week 6 at 0.1 to 3.0 mg/kg.

The table came from immunoSEQ multiplex PCR; TCRdb's copy has only in-frame clones and leaves some out. The sample comprises 85,000 to 90,000 clones, about 94% of which are singletons, and 0.95% to 1.3% rests with the top ten. Germline CDR1 SSHAT, CDR2 FNYEAQ (reference sequence). This CDR3 is 15 amino acids long. Details on this clone: As yet, its antigen is unknown. One end of the junction does not line up with germline, which may come from a read error.

If patients had autoimmune disease history or systemic immunosuppression, they were excluded. The receptor was derived from an adult with an advanced solid tumor such as melanoma, head and neck, liver or kidney cancer. V usage is TRBV7-7 and J usage is TRBJ2-5, with 7 bases that match TRBD2. The specimen comprised CD4+ or CD8+ T cells sorted from blood, sampled in a trial of the OX40 agonist ivuxolimab. CDR3: CASSLAPGRAETQYF. In nucleotides, the CDR3 is TGTGCTAGCAGCTTAGCCCCGGGGAGGGCAGAGACCCAGTACTTC.